This TCR beta chain is drawn from a study of beta chain features in type 1 diabetes (dated by TCRdb to 2017 to 2018). Study-level background: Mean age, gender distribution, total cell number and subset yield were not different between patients and healthy donors. Across all samples, approximately 100 million sorted cells were examined, and cell number per subset correlated strongly with RNA yield. In the study, TCRB repertoires of sorted circulating CD4+ T cell subsets from recently diagnosed type 1 diabetes patients were compared with those of matched healthy donors. Regulatory and stem cell-like memory subsets were obtained from only 8 patients and roughly eight healthy donors, while naive and central memory subsets were obtained from all 28 donors.

All of the isolated RNA was reverse transcribed with the High Capacity cDNA Reverse Transcription Kit, so expressed TCRB transcripts were sequenced. Deep immunoSEQ sequencing was performed on naive, central memory and regulatory T cell samples, with an average of around 3.4 million total reads per sample. After sorted cells were lysed in RLT buffer, RNA was extracted with DNase-treated RNeasy Micro or Mini kits, with the choice depending on cell number. Each cell subset was processed separately to prevent cross-contamination, with patient and healthy donor samples processed together. TCRB sequences were amplified from cDNA with the immunoSEQ multiplex PCR, producing 87-bp fragments spanning the CDR3 region. Sequencing of the amplicons was performed on the Illumina HiSeq platform. The authors processed their data as follows. PCR bias was corrected computationally using synthetic template baselines, and reads within Hamming distance 2 were collapsed, with unmergeable singletons discarded. Reads were aligned against IMGT so that V, D and J genes, CDR3 length and insertions or deletions at six rearrangement sites could be assigned. Within each subset, clonotype counts were normalized to sorted cell number, after which true diversity and Gini coefficients were computed with the tcR R package. The overlap coefficient, calculated on TCRB nucleotide sequences, was used to measure repertoire sharing. Out-of-frame TCRB sequences from naive cells were analyzed to stand in for the pre-selection repertoire. TCRdb stores this immuneACCESS table with in-frame sequences only. Part of the clones is absent; in the studies checked, under half of the shortfall reflects unresolved V genes, and no reason is known for the rest. V, J and clone size were drawn from that table, and D and trimming were deduced from the DNA. For this sample the table gives roughly 610,000 clones, of which roughly a sixth were detected only once. The ten largest clones add up to 0.09% to 0.095% of the sample.

Each donor gave one peripheral blood draw, averaging about 120 mL, which was collected into heparinised tubes. A BD FACSAria II and a panel including CD45RO, CCR7, CD25, CD127, CD95 and CD27 were used to sort naive, central memory, regulatory and stem cell-like memory CD4+ T cells. All sorted populations exceeded 95% purity. Right away, PBMCs were isolated by Lymphoprep density gradient centrifugation and were stained directly, with no culture step. Samples were stained and sorted in pairs, with one healthy donor and one patient per experiment, so that batch effects were minimized. Broader findings and caveats from the paper: At VDJ recombination sites, patients with type 1 diabetes made fewer insertions and deleted more nucleotides, a pattern implying thymic rearrangement abnormalities. Naive, central memory and regulatory TCRB repertoires appeared to be more similar among patients than among healthy donors. In all four CD4+ subsets, TCRB CDR3 length was moderately but significantly shorter in type 1 diabetes patients. Shorter templates might have been favored by PCR, but patient and control samples were amplified and corrected together, so both groups would have been affected equally by any skew. Sequencing cDNA rather than genomic DNA could over-represent highly expressing activated cells, although activation and CD3 levels did not differ between groups. Because the HLA sub-analyses included only small numbers of individuals, any influence of HLA type on TCRB rearrangement was left unresolved.

Trimming takes 2 bases off V and 8 bases off J; junction bases not matched to a gene: 3. The CDR3, cysteine through phenylalanine, is 14 amino acids long. Only CDR3 DNA remains: 42 bases, in frame from the first base. The CDR1 and CDR2 encoded by the germline V gene are SNHLY and FYNNEI. A few counts support this clone. What this receptor recognizes is not known. Qualities for individual bases were not recorded, and no much larger clone is one base off. This receptor was taken from a man between 18 and 29 years old in good health. The V and J genes are TRBV2 and TRBJ1-2; 12 nucleotides in the junction match TRBD1. Sequencing was carried out using naive CD4+ T cells from blood. This specimen's cell subset or site label, per the study, means: true naive CD4+ T cells. CDR3 loop: CASSESGTGGGYTF. Read as DNA, the sequence is TGTGCCAGCAGTGAATCCGGGACAGGGGGCGGCTACACCTTC.